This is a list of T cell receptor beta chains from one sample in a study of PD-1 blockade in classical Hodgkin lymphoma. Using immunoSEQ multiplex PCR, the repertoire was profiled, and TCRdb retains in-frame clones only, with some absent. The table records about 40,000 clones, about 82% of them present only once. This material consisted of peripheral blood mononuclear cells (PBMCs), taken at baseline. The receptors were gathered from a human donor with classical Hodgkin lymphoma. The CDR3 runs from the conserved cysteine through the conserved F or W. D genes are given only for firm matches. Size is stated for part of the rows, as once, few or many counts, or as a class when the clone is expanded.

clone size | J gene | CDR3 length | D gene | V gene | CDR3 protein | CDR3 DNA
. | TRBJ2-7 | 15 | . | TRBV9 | CASSVSRWSSYEQYF | TGTGCCAGCAGCGTAAGCAGGTGGAGCTCCTACGAGCAGTACTTC
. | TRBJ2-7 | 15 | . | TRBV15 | CATSRRDTSSYEQYF | TGTGCCACCAGCCGCCGGGACACATCCTCCTACGAGCAGTACTTC
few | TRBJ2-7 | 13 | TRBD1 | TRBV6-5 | CATGQGLADEQYF | TGTGCCACCGGACAGGGACTTGCGGACGAGCAGTACTTC
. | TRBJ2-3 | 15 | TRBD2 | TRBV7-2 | CASSELAAHTDTQYF | TGTGCCAGCAGCGAGCTAGCGGCCCACACAGATACGCAGTATTTT
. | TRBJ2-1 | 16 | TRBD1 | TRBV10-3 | CAIRAGTVLIYNEQFF | TGTGCCATCAGGGCCGGGACAGTCCTCATCTACAATGAGCAGTTCTTC
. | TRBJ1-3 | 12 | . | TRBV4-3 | CASSQAGSTIYF | TGCGCCAGCAGCCAAGCAGGGAGCACCATATATTTT
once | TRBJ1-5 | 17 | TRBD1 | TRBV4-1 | CASSQAVAEGGWQPQHF | TGCGCCAGCAGCCAAGCGGTTGCGGAAGGGGGCTGGCAGCCCCAGCATTTT
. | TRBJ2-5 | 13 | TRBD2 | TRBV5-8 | CASILAGGETQYF | TGTGCCAGCATTCTAGCGGGAGGAGAGACCCAGTACTTC
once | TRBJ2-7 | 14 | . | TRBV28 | CASRQLVGNYEQYF | TGTGCCAGCAGGCAATTGGTAGGGAACTACGAGCAGTACTTC
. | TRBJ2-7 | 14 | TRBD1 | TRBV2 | CASRTGTGVYEQYF | TGTGCCAGCAGAACCGGGACAGGGGTTTACGAGCAGTACTTC
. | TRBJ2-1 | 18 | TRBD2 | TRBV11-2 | CASSFWVVRVSGSREQFF | TGTGCCAGCAGCTTTTGGGTTGTGCGGGTTAGCGGGAGTCGCGAGCAGTTCTTC
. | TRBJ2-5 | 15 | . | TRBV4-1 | CASSQVSGSQETQYF | TGCGCCAGCAGCCAAGTGTCGGGTTCCCAAGAGACCCAGTACTTC
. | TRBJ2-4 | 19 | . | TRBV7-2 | CASSPQGSISLVTKNIQYF | TGTGCCAGCAGCCCCCAGGGGAGTATCAGCCTGGTAACCAAAAACATTCAGTACTTC
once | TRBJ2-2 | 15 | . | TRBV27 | CASTHGRTNTGELFF | TGTGCCAGCACCCACGGTAGGACGAACACCGGGGAGCTGTTTTTT
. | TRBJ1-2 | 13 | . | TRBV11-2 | CASSEQANYGYTF | TGTGCCAGCAGCGAGCAGGCTAACTATGGCTACACCTTC
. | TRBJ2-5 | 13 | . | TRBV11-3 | CASSDRFQETQYF | TGTGCCAGCAGCGACAGATTCCAAGAGACCCAGTACTTC
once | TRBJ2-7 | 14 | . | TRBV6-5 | CASKEGGSTYEQYF | TGTGCCAGCAAGGAGGGAGGTTCTACCTACGAGCAGTACTTC
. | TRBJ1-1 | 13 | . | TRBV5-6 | CASSLEGRGLAFF | TGTGCCAGCAGCTTGGAGGGCCGGGGGCTAGCTTTCTTT
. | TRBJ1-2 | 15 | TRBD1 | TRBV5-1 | CASSLAEGQIYGYTF | TGCGCCAGCAGCTTGGCCGAGGGACAGATCTATGGCTACACCTTC
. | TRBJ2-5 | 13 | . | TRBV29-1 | CSVEEQAEETQYF | TGCAGCGTTGAAGAGCAAGCGGAAGAGACCCAGTACTTC
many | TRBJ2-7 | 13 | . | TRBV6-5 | CASKNGGYYEQYF | TGTGCCAGCAAGAACGGAGGGTACTACGAGCAGTACTTC
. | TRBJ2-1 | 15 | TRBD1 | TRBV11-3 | CASSPGTAFYNEQFF | TGTGCCAGCAGCCCCGGGACAGCTTTTTACAATGAGCAGTTCTTC
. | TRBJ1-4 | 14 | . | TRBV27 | CASSPPRGEEKLFF | TGTGCCAGCAGTCCCCCTAGGGGTGAGGAAAAACTGTTTTTT
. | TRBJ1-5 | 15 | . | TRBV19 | CASSILVYSNQPQHF | TGTGCCAGTAGTATCTTAGTCTATAGCAATCAGCCCCAGCATTTT
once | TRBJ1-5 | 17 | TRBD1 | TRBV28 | CASSDFAGQGFNQPQHF | TGTGCCAGCAGTGACTTCGCGGGACAGGGTTTCAATCAGCCCCAGCATTTT
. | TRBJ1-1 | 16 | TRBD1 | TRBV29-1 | CSVRGDSSRTNTEAFF | TGCAGCGTTAGGGGGGACAGTTCAAGGACGAACACTGAAGCTTTCTTT
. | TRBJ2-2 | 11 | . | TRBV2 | CASIRYGELFF | TGTGCCAGCATCCGGTACGGGGAGCTGTTTTTT